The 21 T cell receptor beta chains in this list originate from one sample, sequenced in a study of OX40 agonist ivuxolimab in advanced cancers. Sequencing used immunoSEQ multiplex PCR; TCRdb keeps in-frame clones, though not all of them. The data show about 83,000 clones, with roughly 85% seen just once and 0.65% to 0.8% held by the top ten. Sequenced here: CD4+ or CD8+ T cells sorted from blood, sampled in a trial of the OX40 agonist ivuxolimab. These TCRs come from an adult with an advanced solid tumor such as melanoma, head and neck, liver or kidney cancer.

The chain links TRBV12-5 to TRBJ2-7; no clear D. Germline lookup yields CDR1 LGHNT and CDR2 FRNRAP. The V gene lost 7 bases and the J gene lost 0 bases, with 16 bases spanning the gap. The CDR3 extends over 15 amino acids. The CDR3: CASAATPAYSYEQYF. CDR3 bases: TGTGCTAGTGCTGCAACACCAGCGTACTCCTACGAGCAGTACTTC.

The CDR3 here is CASTLTETGELFF. The CDR3 DNA sequence: TGTGCCAGTACCCTTACAGAGACCGGGGAGCTGTTTTTT. The chain uses TRBV19 and TRBJ2-2; D unclear. In germline, CDR1 is LNHDA, CDR2 SQIVND (reference sequence). This CDR3 is 13 amino acids long. The V and J ends lost 7 bases and 5 bases respectively, with 11 bases between them.

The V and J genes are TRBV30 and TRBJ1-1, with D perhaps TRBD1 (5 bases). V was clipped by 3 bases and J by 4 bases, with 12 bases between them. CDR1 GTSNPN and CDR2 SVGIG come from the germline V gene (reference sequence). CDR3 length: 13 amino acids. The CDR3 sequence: CAWRGRGGTEAFF. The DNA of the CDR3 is TGTGCCTGGAGGGGACGGGGGGGCACTGAAGCTTTCTTT.

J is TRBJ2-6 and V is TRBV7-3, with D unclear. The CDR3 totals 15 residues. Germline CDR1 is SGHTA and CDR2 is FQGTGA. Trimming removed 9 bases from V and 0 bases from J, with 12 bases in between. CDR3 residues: CASRLRASGANVLTF. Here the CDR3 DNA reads TGTGCCAGTCGCCTCCGGGCCTCTGGGGCCAACGTCCTGACTTTC.

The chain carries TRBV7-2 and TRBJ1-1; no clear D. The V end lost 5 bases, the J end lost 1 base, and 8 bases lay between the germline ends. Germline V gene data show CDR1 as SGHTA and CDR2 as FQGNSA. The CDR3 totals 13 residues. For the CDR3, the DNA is TGTGCCAGCAGCCCACGCTCGAACACTGAAGCTTTCTTT. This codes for CASSPRSNTEAFF.

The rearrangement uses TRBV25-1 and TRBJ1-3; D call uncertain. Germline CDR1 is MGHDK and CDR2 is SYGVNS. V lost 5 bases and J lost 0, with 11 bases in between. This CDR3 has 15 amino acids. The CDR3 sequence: CASSFGPFSGNTIYF. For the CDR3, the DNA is TGTGCCAGCAGTTTCGGGCCTTTCTCTGGAAACACCATATATTTT.

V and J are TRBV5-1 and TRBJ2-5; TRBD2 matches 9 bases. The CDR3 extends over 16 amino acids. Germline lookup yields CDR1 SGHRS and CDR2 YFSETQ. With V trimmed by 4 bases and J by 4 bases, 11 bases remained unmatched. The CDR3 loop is CASSRLAGGQRETQYF. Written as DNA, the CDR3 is TGCGCCAGCAGCCGGTTGGCGGGGGGGCAGAGAGAGACCCAGTACTTC.

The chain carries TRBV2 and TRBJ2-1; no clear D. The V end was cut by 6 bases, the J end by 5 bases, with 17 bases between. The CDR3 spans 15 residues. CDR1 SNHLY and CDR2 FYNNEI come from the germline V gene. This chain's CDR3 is CASSKTTESHNEQFF. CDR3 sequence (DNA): TGTGCCAGCAGCAAAACGACCGAGAGTCACAATGAGCAGTTCTTC.

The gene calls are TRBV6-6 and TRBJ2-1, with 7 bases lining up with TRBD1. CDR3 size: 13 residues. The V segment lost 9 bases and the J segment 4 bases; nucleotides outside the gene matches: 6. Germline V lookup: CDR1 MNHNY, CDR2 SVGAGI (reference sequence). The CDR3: CASRTTGYNEQFF. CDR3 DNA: TGTGCCAGTCGAACGACAGGGTACAATGAGCAGTTCTTC.

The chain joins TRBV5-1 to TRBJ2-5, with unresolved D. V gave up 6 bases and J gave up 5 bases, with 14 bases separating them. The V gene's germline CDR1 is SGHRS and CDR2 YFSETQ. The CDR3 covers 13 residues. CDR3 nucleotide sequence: TGCGCCAGCAAGGGTGATGGGCAGGAGACCCAGTACTTC. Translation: CASKGDGQETQYF.

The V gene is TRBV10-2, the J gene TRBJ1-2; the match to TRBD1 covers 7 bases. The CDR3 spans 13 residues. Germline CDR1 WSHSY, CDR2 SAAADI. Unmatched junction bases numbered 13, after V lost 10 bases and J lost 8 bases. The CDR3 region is CATGTAPLRGYTF. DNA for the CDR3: TGCGCCACCGGGACAGCACCACTTCGGGGCTACACCTTC.

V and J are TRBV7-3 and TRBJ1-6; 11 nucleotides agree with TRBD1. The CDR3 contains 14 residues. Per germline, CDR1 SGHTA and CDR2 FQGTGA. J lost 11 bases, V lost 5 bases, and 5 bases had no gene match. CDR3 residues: CASSPGTGGPPLHF. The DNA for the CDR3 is TGTGCCAGCAGCCCTGGGACAGGGGGACCACCCCTCCACTTT.

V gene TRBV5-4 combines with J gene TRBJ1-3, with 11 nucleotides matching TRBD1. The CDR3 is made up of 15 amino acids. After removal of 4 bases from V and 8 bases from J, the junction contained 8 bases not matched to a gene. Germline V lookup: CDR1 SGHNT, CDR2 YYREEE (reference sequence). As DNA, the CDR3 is TGTGCCAGCAGCAGAACGGGACAGGGGGTAGACACCATATATTTT. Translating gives CASSRTGQGVDTIYF. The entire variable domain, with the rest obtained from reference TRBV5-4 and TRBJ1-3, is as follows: ETGVTQSPTHLIKTRGQQVTLRCSSQSGHNTVSWYQQALGQGPQFIFQYYREEENGRGNFPPRFSGLQFPNYSSELNVNALELDDSALYLCASSRTGQGVDTIYFGEGSWLTVV.

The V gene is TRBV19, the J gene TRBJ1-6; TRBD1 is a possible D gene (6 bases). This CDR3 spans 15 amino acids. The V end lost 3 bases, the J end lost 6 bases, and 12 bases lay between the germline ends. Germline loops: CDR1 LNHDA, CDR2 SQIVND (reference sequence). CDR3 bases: TGTGCCAGTAGTATGAGTGGCAGGGGTAATTCACCCCTCCACTTT. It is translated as CASSMSGRGNSPLHF.

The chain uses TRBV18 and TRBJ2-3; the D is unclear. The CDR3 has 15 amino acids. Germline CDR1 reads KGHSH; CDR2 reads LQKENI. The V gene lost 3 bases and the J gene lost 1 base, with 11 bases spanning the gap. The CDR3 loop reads CASSPLSDGTDTQYF. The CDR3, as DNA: TGTGCCAGCTCACCCCTCAGCGACGGCACAGATACGCAGTATTTT.

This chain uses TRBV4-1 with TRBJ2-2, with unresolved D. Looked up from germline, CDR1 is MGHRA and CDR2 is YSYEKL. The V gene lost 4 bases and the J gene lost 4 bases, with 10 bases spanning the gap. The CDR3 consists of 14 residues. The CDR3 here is CASSLIESTGELFF. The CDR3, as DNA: TGCGCCAGCAGCCTTATCGAGTCCACCGGGGAGCTGTTTTTT.

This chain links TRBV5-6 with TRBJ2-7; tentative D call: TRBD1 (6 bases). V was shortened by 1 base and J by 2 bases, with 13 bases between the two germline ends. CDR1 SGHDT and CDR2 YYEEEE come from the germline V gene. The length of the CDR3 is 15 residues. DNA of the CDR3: TGTGCCAGCAGCTTGAAGCCAGGGGCCGCCTACGAGCAGTACTTC. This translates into CASSLKPGAAYEQYF.

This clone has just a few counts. In DNA, the CDR3 is TGTGCCAGCAGGATCATAGGGACAGGGGGGGGCTACACCTTC. This gives the protein CASRIIGTGGGYTF. The rearrangement links TRBV27 to TRBJ1-2, with TRBD1 matching 11 bases. This CDR3 spans 14 amino acids. Germline V CDR1 and CDR2: MNHEY, SMNVEV (reference sequence). The trim removed 6 bases at V and 8 bases at J, leaving 8 bases unmatched.

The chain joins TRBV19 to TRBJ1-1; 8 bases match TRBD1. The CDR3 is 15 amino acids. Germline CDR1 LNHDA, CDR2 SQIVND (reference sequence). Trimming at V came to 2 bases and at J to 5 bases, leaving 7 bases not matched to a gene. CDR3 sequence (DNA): TGTGCCAGTAGTATAAATCAGGGGGCCCGGACTGAAGCTTTCTTT. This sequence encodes CASSINQGARTEAFF.

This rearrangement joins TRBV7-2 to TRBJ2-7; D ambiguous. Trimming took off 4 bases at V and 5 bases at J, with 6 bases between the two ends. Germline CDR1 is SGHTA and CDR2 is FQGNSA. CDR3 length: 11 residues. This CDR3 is CASSWSDEQYF. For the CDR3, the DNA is TGTGCCAGCAGCTGGTCGGACGAGCAGTACTTC.

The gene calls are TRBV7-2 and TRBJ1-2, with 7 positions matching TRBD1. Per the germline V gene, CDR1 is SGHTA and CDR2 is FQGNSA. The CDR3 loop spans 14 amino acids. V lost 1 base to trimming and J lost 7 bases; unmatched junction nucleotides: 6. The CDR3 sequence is CASSLDDRVGGYTF. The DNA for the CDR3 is TGTGCCAGCAGCTTAGACGACAGGGTGGGTGGCTACACCTTC.